The clone carrying this T cell receptor beta chain was counted once. The entry originates in a study of PD-L1 blockade in urothelial cancer. The assay was immunoSEQ multiplex PCR, and TCRdb's table has in-frame clones only and misses some. The sample has 95,000 or so clones, around 87% seen once. Per the germline V gene, CDR1 is MNHNY and CDR2 is SVGAGI (reference sequence). V was clipped by 6 bases and J by 1 base, with 13 bases between them. This CDR3 comprises 15 residues. As to time point: pretreatment peripheral blood. The chain employs TRBV6-6 and TRBJ1-3; no clear D. The source of this sequence is a man aged 55 to 70 with urothelial cancer. Sequencing was performed on PBMCs, taken around atezolizumab (anti-PD-L1) treatment. The CDR3 nucleotides read TGTGCCAGCAGCCCCCTTGGGAGATCTGGAAACACCATATATTTT. Translation gives CASSPLGRSGNTIYF.